This entry lists 22 T cell receptor beta chains sequenced from one sample in a study of T cells in Graves' hyperthyroidism and ophthalmopathy. Researchers took RNA transcripts and amplified the TCR beta CDR3 regions from them. In the first-round RT-PCR of the TCR CDR3, the HTBI primer set was used. TCRdb recomputed calls from the multiplex PCR reads with MiXCR, one row per CDR3 protein. The repertoire holds 370,000 or so distinct CDR3 sequences, with about 13% as singletons. The sequenced sample was blood. These receptors originate from a man aged 30-40 years with Graves' hyperthyroidism that later progressed to Graves' ophthalmopathy.

V is TRBV6-2 or TRBV6-3 and J is TRBJ2-7, with a weak D call TRBD1 (6 bases). Per germline, CDR1 MNHEY and CDR2 SVGEGT. V was clipped by 6 bases and J by 9 bases, with 15 bases between them. The CDR3 is 12 amino acids. CDR3 loop: CASSLTGKGQYF. The CDR3 DNA sequence: TGTGCCAGCAGCCTTACAGGGAAAGGGCAGTACTTC.

The chain joins TRBV7-2 to TRBJ1-5, with TRBD1 matching 9 bases. The trim removed 2 bases at V and 6 bases at J, leaving 2 bases unmatched. This CDR3 is built from 14 residues. Germline V gene sequence: CDR1 SGHTA, CDR2 FQGNSA. The CDR3 bases are TGTGCCAGCAGCTTAAACAGGGGGCGTCAGCCCCAGCATTTT. Translated: CASSLNRGRQPQHF.

This chain uses TRBV4-1 with TRBJ2-1; D gene ambiguous. Trimming cost V 4 bases and J 0 bases, with 10 bases left between them. The V gene's germline CDR1 is MGHRA and CDR2 YSYEKL. The CDR3 loop spans 15 amino acids. The CDR3 region is CASSRGAVSYNEQFF. The DNA for the CDR3 is TGCGCCAGCAGCCGAGGAGCCGTCTCCTACAATGAGCAGTTCTTC.

This clonotype has more than one count but fewer than ten. The rearrangement joins TRBV7-3 to TRBJ1-6, with unresolved D. Deletions cut 4 bases from V and 10 bases from J, with 14 bases between. This CDR3 comprises 14 residues. The germline V gene encodes CDR1 SGHTA and CDR2 FQGTGA. CDR3 in amino acids: CASSSGNLGSPLHF. CDR3 bases: TGTGCCAGCAGCTCCGGGAACCTTGGGTCACCCCTCCACTTT.

In its sample, this clonotype was seen a few times. The chain recombines TRBV7-9 with TRBJ1-4; TRBD1 is a possible D gene (6 bases). The CDR3 is 15 residues long. V lost 5 bases and J 3 bases, leaving 13 bases between the germline ends. Germline V CDR1 and CDR2: SEHNR, FQNEAQ (reference sequence). The CDR3 reads CASSEGGGPNEKLFF. In DNA form, the CDR3 reads TGTGCCAGCAGCGAAGGGGGGGGTCCTAATGAAAAACTGTTTTTT.

This clonotype has more than one count but fewer than ten. The chain recombines TRBV7-9 with TRBJ1-4, with TRBD1 identical over 10 bases. The CDR3 is 18 amino acids. V lost 1 base to trimming and J lost 0 bases; unmatched junction nucleotides: 5. Per germline, CDR1 SEHNR and CDR2 FQNEAQ (reference sequence). The CDR3 sequence: CASSLVLTGGPTNEKLFF. CDR3 coding DNA: TGTGCCAGCAGCTTAGTTTTGACAGGGGGCCCAACTAATGAAAAACTGTTTTTT.

CDR3: CASSHGANEYNEQFF. The CDR3 bases are TGTGCCAGCAGCCATGGGGCTAACGAATACAATGAGCAGTTCTTC. This chain links TRBV3-1 with TRBJ2-1, with a possible D match to TRBD1 (5 bases). CDR1 is LGHDT and CDR2 is YNNKEL in the germline V gene (reference sequence). The V and J ends lost 3 bases and 4 bases respectively, with 13 bases between them. This CDR3 region has 15 residues.

This clonotype was recorded many times. This chain links TRBV20-1 with TRBJ2-7; 10 nucleotides agree with TRBD1. The CDR3 covers 14 residues. Germline V gene data show CDR1 as DFQATT and CDR2 as SNEGSKA (reference sequence). V shed 6 bases and J 2 bases; nucleotides not matched to a gene: 7. This CDR3 reads CSARRQGAAYEQYF. In DNA form, the CDR3 reads TGCAGTGCACGGCGACAGGGGGCCGCCTACGAGCAGTACTTC.

The sample holds many counts of this clonotype. The J gene is TRBJ1-2, the V gene TRBV7-9; no reliable D call. In germline, CDR1 is SEHNR, CDR2 FQNEAQ (reference sequence). The CDR3 covers 14 residues. V was shortened by 2 bases and J by 2 bases, with 9 bases between the two germline ends. CDR3 bases: TGTGCCAGCAGCTTAACGTCTGAGAACTATGGCTACACCTTC. Protein: CASSLTSENYGYTF. The full variable domain, completed using reference TRBV7-9 and TRBJ1-2, is DTGVSQNPRHKITKRGQNVTFRCDPISEHNRLYWYRQTLGQGPEFLTYFQNEAQLEKSRLLSDRFSAERPKGSFSTLEIQRTEQGDSAMYLCASSLTSENYGYTFGSGTRLTVV.

At least ten counts were recorded for this clonotype. The chain employs TRBV6-2 or TRBV6-3 and TRBJ1-5; D unclear. CDR1 is MNHEY and CDR2 is SVGEGT in the germline V gene. This CDR3 region has 14 residues. The germline V and J ends were trimmed by 2 bases and 3 bases, with 8 bases remaining between them. CDR3 DNA: TGTGCCAGCAGTTACGGGTCCCACAATCAGCCCCAGCATTTT. Its protein is CASSYGSHNQPQHF.

The V gene is TRBV19, the J gene TRBJ2-1; 11 nucleotides align to TRBD2. In germline, CDR1 is LNHDA, CDR2 SQIVND (reference sequence). Trimming took 4 bases from V and 6 from J; bases not matched to a gene: 8. CDR3 length: 16 residues. CDR3 amino acids: CASSRNLAGGINEQFF. The CDR3 DNA reads TGTGCCAGTAGTAGGAACCTAGCGGGGGGTATCAATGAGCAGTTCTTC.

The table lists this clonotype with a few counts. This chain connects TRBV20-1 to TRBJ2-1; a possible D gene is TRBD2 (6 bases). This CDR3 spans 14 amino acids. The V and J ends lost 1 base and 3 bases respectively, with 10 bases between them. Germline assignment: CDR1 DFQATT and CDR2 SNEGSKA (reference sequence). CDR3 sequence: CSARAEEGYNEQFF. The CDR3 coding sequence is TGCAGTGCTAGAGCCGAGGAGGGCTACAATGAGCAGTTCTTC.

This clonotype was recorded a few times. The chain uses TRBV7-9 and TRBJ2-5; D is perhaps TRBD2 (5 bases). CDR3 size: 14 residues. Germline V gene data show CDR1 as SEHNR and CDR2 as FQNEAQ (reference sequence). With 5 bases removed from V and 2 bases from J, the gap between germline ends came to 12 bases. In nucleotides, the CDR3 is TGTGCCAGCAGCCGGGGAACAGAACAAGAGACCCAGTACTTC. Protein sequence: CASSRGTEQETQYF. The full variable domain, in which reference TRBV7-9 and TRBJ2-5 provide the parts outside the CDR3, is DTGVSQNPRHKITKRGQNVTFRCDPISEHNRLYWYRQTLGQGPEFLTYFQNEAQLEKSRLLSDRFSAERPKGSFSTLEIQRTEQGDSAMYLCASSRGTEQETQYFGPGTRLLVL.

The sample holds many counts of this clonotype. V usage is TRBV5-1 and J usage is TRBJ2-7, with no clear D. The germline CDR1 and CDR2 sequences are SGHRS and YFSETQ. V was shortened by 0 bases and J by 7 bases, with 20 bases between the two germline ends. There are 16 residues in the CDR3. This CDR3 reads CASSLARRSFYEEQYF. In DNA, the CDR3 is TGCGCCAGCAGCTTGGCCCGCAGATCCTTCTACGAGGAGCAGTACTTC.

This clonotype occurred many times. J is TRBJ1-5 and V is TRBV28, with D unclear. Germline V gene data show CDR1 as MDHEN and CDR2 as SYDVKM. CDR3 length: 16 amino acids. Trimming shortened V by 3 bases and J by 0 bases, and 12 bases separated the two germline ends. The DNA for the CDR3 is TGTGCCAGCAGTTTGGAGGCAGAGGGTAGCAATCAGCCCCAGCATTTT. This codes for CASSLEAEGSNQPQHF. Full variable domain (missing parts from reference TRBV28 and TRBJ1-5): DVKVTQSSRYLVKRTGEKVFLECVQDMDHENMFWYRQDPGLGLRLIYFSYDVKMKEKGDIPEGYSVSREKKERFSLILESASTNQTSMYLCASSLEAEGSNQPQHFGDGTRLSIL.

This clonotype came up a few times. The rearrangement joins TRBV4-1 to TRBJ1-6; possible D gene TRBD1, 6 bases. The ends were cut back, 0 bases at V and 10 bases at J, with 13 bases in the middle. CDR3 size: 15 residues. Germline CDR1 and CDR2: MGHRA and YSYEKL. The CDR3 bases are TGCGCCAGCAGCCAAGAGGGTGGGGGCAGGTCACCCCTCCACTTT. This gives the protein CASSQEGGGRSPLHF.

This chain uses TRBV4-1 with TRBJ1-5; no clear D gene. The CDR3 runs to 15 residues. With 1 base removed from V and 6 bases from J, the gap between germline ends came to 13 bases. In germline, CDR1 is MGHRA, CDR2 YSYEKL. CDR3 loop: CASSQGAGYAQPQHF. The CDR3 DNA sequence: TGCGCCAGCAGCCAAGGCGCAGGTTATGCTCAGCCCCAGCATTTT.

CDR3 bases: TGTGCCAGCAGTACCTCCTTGACAGGGGAACATGGCTACACCTTC. Its protein is CASSTSLTGEHGYTF. The genes are TRBV28 and TRBJ1-2; 8 positions match TRBD1. V lost 5 bases to trimming and J lost 6 bases; unmatched junction nucleotides: 11. The germline V gene has CDR1 MDHEN and CDR2 SYDVKM. The CDR3 consists of 15 residues.

The chain is built from TRBV7-9 and TRBJ2-1; D is undetermined. This CDR3 has 15 amino acids. Trimming shortened V by 5 bases and J by 6 bases, and 17 bases separated the two germline ends. Looked up from germline, CDR1 is SEHNR and CDR2 is FQNEAQ (reference sequence). The CDR3 loop is CASSPQGSRLNEQFF. The CDR3 DNA follows: TGTGCCAGCAGCCCCCAAGGGTCCAGACTCAATGAGCAGTTCTTC.

As to this clonotype: This sequence may be a read error, since a much larger clone differs from it by one base. The J gene is TRBJ2-1, the V gene TRBV14; D unresolved. The length of the CDR3 is 14 residues. Germline lookup yields CDR1 SGHDN and CDR2 FVKESK. CDR3 bases: TGTGCCAACAGCCAGGTCGCAACCTACAATGAGCAGTTCTTC. Protein sequence: CANSQVATYNEQFF. The variable domain in full, completed from reference TRBV14 and TRBJ2-1, reads EAGVTQFPSHSVIEKGQTVTLRCDPISGHDNLYWYRRVMGKEIKFLLHFVKESKQDESGMPNNRFLAERTGGTYSTLKVQPAELEDSGVYFCANSQVATYNEQFFGPGTRLTVL.

This clonotype has ten or more counts. The rearrangement joins TRBV20-1 to TRBJ2-1; tentatively, D is TRBD2 (6 bases). With 5 bases removed from V and 0 bases from J, the gap between germline ends came to 14 bases. Germline CDR1 reads DFQATT; CDR2 reads SNEGSKA (reference sequence). This CDR3 is 15 amino acids long. As DNA, the CDR3 is TGCAGTGCTCGGAGGGGACGCGACTCCTACAATGAGCAGTTCTTC. Its protein is CSARRGRDSYNEQFF.

The gene calls are TRBV9 and TRBJ2-3; possibly TRBD1 or TRBD2 for D (5 bases each). The length of the CDR3 is 15 residues. V dropped 0 bases and J dropped 1 base, with 9 bases sitting between them. CDR1 is SGDLS and CDR2 is YYNGEE in the germline V gene. CDR3 sequence (DNA): TGTGCCAGCAGCGTAGAGAGGGGCGGCACAGATACGCAGTATTTT. This encodes CASSVERGGTDTQYF.